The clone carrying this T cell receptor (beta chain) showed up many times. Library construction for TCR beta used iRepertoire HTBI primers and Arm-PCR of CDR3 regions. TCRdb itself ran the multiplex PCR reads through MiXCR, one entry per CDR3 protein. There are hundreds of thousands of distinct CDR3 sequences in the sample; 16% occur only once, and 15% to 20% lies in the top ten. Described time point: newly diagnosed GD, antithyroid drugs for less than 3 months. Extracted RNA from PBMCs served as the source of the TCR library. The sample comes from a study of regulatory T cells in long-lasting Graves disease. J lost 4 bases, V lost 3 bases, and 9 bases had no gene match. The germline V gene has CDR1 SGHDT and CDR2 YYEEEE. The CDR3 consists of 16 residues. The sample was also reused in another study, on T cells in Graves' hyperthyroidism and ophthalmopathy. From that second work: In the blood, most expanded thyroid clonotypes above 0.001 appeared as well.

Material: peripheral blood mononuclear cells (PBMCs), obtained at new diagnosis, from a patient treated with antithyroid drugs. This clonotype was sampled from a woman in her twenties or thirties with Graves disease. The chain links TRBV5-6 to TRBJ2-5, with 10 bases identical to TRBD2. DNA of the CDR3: TGTGCCAGCAGCTCCCCAAGGATAGCGGGGGGAGAGACCCAGTACTTC. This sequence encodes CASSSPRIAGGETQYF.